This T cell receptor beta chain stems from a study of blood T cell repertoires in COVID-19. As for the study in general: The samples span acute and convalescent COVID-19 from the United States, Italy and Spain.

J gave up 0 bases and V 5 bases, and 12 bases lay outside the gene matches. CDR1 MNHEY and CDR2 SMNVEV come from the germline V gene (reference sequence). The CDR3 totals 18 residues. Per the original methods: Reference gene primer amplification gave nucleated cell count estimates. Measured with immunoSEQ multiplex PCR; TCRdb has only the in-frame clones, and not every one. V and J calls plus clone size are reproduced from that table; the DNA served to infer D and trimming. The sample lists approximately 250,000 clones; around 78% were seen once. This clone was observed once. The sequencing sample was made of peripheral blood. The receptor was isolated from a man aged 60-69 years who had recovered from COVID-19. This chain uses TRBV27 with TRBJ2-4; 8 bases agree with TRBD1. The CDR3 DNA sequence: TGTGCCAGCAGTCAAGGTTTGGGACAGGCCCTAGCCAAAAACATTCAGTACTTC. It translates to CASSQGLGQALAKNIQYF.